This T cell receptor beta chain was observed in a study of blood T cells in healthy people across ages. Primers used in a second PCR of roughly 6 to 11 cycles were a sample-barcoded 5' primer and a J-beta primer mix. Using its own MiXCR run on the 5' RACE reads, TCRdb lists one record per CDR3 protein. This sample has fewer than 1 million distinct CDR3 sequences, with around 43% found just once. Trimming cost V 0 bases and J 7 bases, with 8 bases left between them. This CDR3 is built from 13 residues. Germline V CDR1 and CDR2: SGHRS, YFSETQ. General study results and limits: Nothing was known about donor CMV status, and this possibly confounded expanded clonotype changes.

To note about this clonotype: The antigen is undetermined.

Sequencing was carried out using blood. This sequence joins TRBV5-1 and TRBJ2-1; D is unclear. The TCR originated in a man aged 55 to 69 in good health. CDR3: CASSLETRNEQFF. CDR3 nucleotides: TGCGCCAGCAGCTTGGAGACCAGGAATGAGCAGTTCTTC.